The source of this TCR beta chain is a study of regulatory T cells in long-lasting Graves disease. Findings and caveats of the study: Sharing of public clonotypes was greater in persistent patients (more than 2,500) than in new patients (almost 1,000). Persistent disease showed a preference for TRBV28, TRBJ1-2 and TRBJ2-5. Results may be inaccurate due to the small sample size.

This clonotype was counted between two and nine times. Its antigen is not known. The germline V gene has CDR1 GTSNPN and CDR2 SVGIG (reference sequence). The V segment lost 5 bases and the J segment 2 bases; nucleotides outside the gene matches: 6. The CDR3 consists of 14 residues. Preparation of the TCR library used RNA extracted from PBMCs. The patients included were those that came from an endocrinology department in Xi'an, China. TCRdb re-called the reads through MiXCR, storing one row per CDR3 protein. This table has approximately 800 distinct CDR3 sequences, around 84% appearing once. The sequences come from peripheral blood mononuclear cells (PBMCs), collected with antithyroid drug treatment, in newly diagnosed or persistent Graves disease (not recorded which). The chain combines TRBV30 with TRBJ2-7; TRBD2 matches at 10 bases. The TCR comes from a middle-aged man with Graves disease. DNA of the CDR3: TGTGCCTGGGGGCCCGGGACTAGCGCCTACGAGCAGTACTTC. It codes for CAWGPGTSAYEQYF. Using reference TRBV30 and TRBJ2-7 for the parts outside the CDR3, the full variable domain is SQTIHQWPATLVQPVGSPLSLECTVEGTSNPNLYWYRQAAGRGLQLLFYSVGIGQISSEVPQNLSASRPQDRQFILSSKKLLLSDSGFYLCAWGPGTSAYEQYFGPGTRLTVT.